The 26 T cell receptor beta chains below all came from one sample that was sequenced in a study of T cells in Graves' hyperthyroidism and ophthalmopathy. Amplified TCR beta CDR3 regions derived from RNA transcripts. First-round RT-PCR targeting the TCR CDR3 was performed with the HTBI primer set. TCRdb re-called the multiplex PCR reads through MiXCR, storing one row per CDR3 protein. The sample holds 650,000 to 700,000 distinct CDR3 sequences, approximately 15% seen once. Sequencing was done on a sample of blood. The receptors were gathered from a man in his fifties with Graves' hyperthyroidism.

At least ten counts were recorded for this clonotype. The chain combines TRBV27 with TRBJ1-2; TRBD1 aligns across 10 bases. The V segment lost 6 bases and the J segment 3 bases; nucleotides outside the gene matches: 4. The germline V gene has CDR1 MNHEY and CDR2 SMNVEV (reference sequence). This CDR3 has 14 residues. The CDR3: CASSPGTGDYGYTF. In nucleotides, the CDR3 is TGTGCCAGCAGCCCCGGGACAGGGGACTATGGCTACACCTTC.

The table lists this clonotype with many counts. This chain connects TRBV27 to TRBJ1-2; TRBD1 is a possible D gene (5 bases). Germline-derived CDR1 and CDR2 are MNHEY and SMNVEV (reference sequence). This CDR3 is built from 13 residues. V shed 5 bases and J shed 4 bases, with 11 bases lying between them. Written as DNA, the CDR3 is TGTGCCAGCAGTAAAGGCAGGGTCTATGGCTACACCTTC. Protein product: CASSKGRVYGYTF.

This clonotype came up a few times. V and J are TRBV9 and TRBJ2-1; D possibly corresponds to TRBD2 (5 bases). CDR1 SGDLS and CDR2 YYNGEE come from the germline V gene. The V end lost 3 bases, the J end lost 8 bases, and 12 bases lay between the germline ends. The CDR3 consists of 13 residues. The CDR3 DNA sequence: TGTGCCAGCAGCGCCGGGAATGCGGATGAGCAGTTCTTC. This codes for CASSAGNADEQFF. The whole variable domain, remainder taken from reference TRBV9 and TRBJ2-1, is DSGVTQTPKHLITATGQRVTLRCSPRSGDLSVYWYQQSLDQGLQFLIQYYNGEERAKGNILERFSAQQFPDLHSELNLSSLELGDSALYFCASSAGNADEQFFGPGTRLTVL.

This clonotype was picked up a small number of times. V is TRBV29-1 and J is TRBJ2-1; 8 nucleotides line up with TRBD2. The CDR3 totals 15 residues. Per the germline V gene, CDR1 is SQVTM and CDR2 is ANQGSEA. V was clipped by 0 bases and J by 5 bases; unmatched bases: 6. CDR3 DNA: TGCAGCGTTGAAGATCGGGAGGGCCCTCACAATGAGCAGTTCTTC. Its translation: CSVEDREGPHNEQFF.

In this sample, this clonotype turned up many times. The chain is built from TRBV12-3 or TRBV12-4 and TRBJ2-7, with 9 bases lining up with TRBD2. V dropped 5 bases and J dropped 0; count of bases not matched to a gene: 2. The CDR3 runs to 14 residues. The CDR3, as DNA: TGTGCCAGCAGTCCTAGCGGGACCTCCTACGAGCAGTACTTC. Its protein product is CASSPSGTSYEQYF.

The chain combines TRBV29-1 with TRBJ2-3, with 7 bases aligning to TRBD1. In germline, CDR1 is SQVTM, CDR2 ANQGSEA. The V segment lost 3 bases and the J segment 5 bases; nucleotides outside the gene matches: 11. The CDR3 runs 15 residues. In DNA, the CDR3 is TGCAGCGTTGATTTGTATACAGGGGCGGGAGATACGCAGTATTTT. This codes for CSVDLYTGAGDTQYF.

There are many counts of this clonotype. It is unclear where the CDR3 begins or ends on the DNA, so no DNA is shown, and the CDR3 is as TCRdb lists it. V and J are TRBV27 and TRBJ1-4; TRBD1 reflects the table's D call only, with no check against the DNA. Germline lookup yields CDR1 MNHEY and CDR2 SMNVEV (reference sequence). The CDR3 contains 17 residues when both ends are counted. The CDR3 sequence: CASSSSTGEFFNEKLFF.

This chain links TRBV24-1 with TRBJ2-1, with a tentative D call TRBD2 (6 bases). The V end was cut by 3 bases, the J end by 7 bases, with 12 bases between. The CDR3 sequence is 14 residues long. CDR1 and CDR2 (germline): KGHDR, SFDVKD. The CDR3 coding sequence is TGTGCCACCAGTGATGACGGAGGGCCGAATGAGCAGTTCTTC. Translated, it gives CATSDDGGPNEQFF.

This clonotype was seen more than once but under ten times. A much larger clone sits a single nucleotide away, making a read error possible. The CDR3 nucleotides are TGTGCCGGCAGTCCGCTGACAGGGACCAATCAGCCCCAGCATTTT. Translating it yields CAGSPLTGTNQPQHF. The rearrangement uses TRBV27 and TRBJ1-5, with 7 bases that match TRBD1. The germline V gene encodes CDR1 MNHEY and CDR2 SMNVEV (reference sequence). This CDR3 spans 15 amino acids.

This clonotype appeared many times. The V gene is TRBV11-2, the J gene TRBJ2-7; possibly TRBD1 for D (6 bases). Germline V CDR1 and CDR2: SGHAT, FQNNGV. The CDR3 length is 14 residues. V lost 3 bases to trimming and J lost 5 bases, with 14 bases between them. CDR3 amino acids: CASSFSQGFNEQYF. CDR3 DNA sequence: TGTGCCAGCAGCTTCTCACAGGGATTCAACGAGCAGTACTTC.

In this sample, this clonotype turned up many times. This sequence joins TRBV6-2 or TRBV6-3 and TRBJ1-5, with 7 bases aligning to TRBD1. V lost 7 bases, J lost 5 bases, and 11 bases stayed unmatched. Germline V gives CDR1 MNHEY, CDR2 SVGEGT. This CDR3 is 15 amino acids long. This CDR3 is CASTPRTGQDQPQHF. CDR3 DNA sequence: TGTGCCAGCACCCCCAGGACAGGCCAGGATCAGCCCCAGCATTTT.

About this clonotype itself: Possible read error: a much larger clone is one base away. This chain joins TRBV14 and TRBJ2-1; D is perhaps TRBD2 (6 bases). Trimming took 1 base from V and 3 from J, leaving 10 bases between them. CDR3 length equals 15 residues. Germline V gives CDR1 SGHDN, CDR2 FVKESK. CDR3 sequence (DNA): TGTGCCAGCAGCCAAGGGGGGGAAGTCTACAATGAGCAGTTCTTC. This gives the protein CASSQGGEVYNEQFF.

This chain uses TRBV6-1 with TRBJ2-1, with 7 bases aligning to TRBD1. Germline CDR1 reads MNHNS; CDR2 reads SASEGT. V dropped 2 bases and J dropped 5; count of bases not matched to a gene: 3. The CDR3 sequence is 14 residues long. CDR3 bases: TGTGCCAGCAGTGAAAGGGGGCAGGACAATGAGCAGTTCTTC. Translated, it gives CASSERGQDNEQFF.

This clonotype has just a few counts. This chain uses TRBV9 with TRBJ2-3, with 8 bases fitting TRBD2. After removal of 0 bases from V and 2 bases from J, the junction contained 8 bases not matched to a gene. CDR1 SGDLS and CDR2 YYNGEE come from the germline V gene. There are 17 residues in the CDR3. Here the CDR3 reads CASSVDNSGTITDTQYF. The DNA for the CDR3 is TGTGCCAGCAGCGTAGATAATAGCGGGACGATCACAGATACGCAGTATTTT. The full variable domain, its missing parts supplied by reference TRBV9 and TRBJ2-3, is DSGVTQTPKHLITATGQRVTLRCSPRSGDLSVYWYQQSLDQGLQFLIQYYNGEERAKGNILERFSAQQFPDLHSELNLSSLELGDSALYFCASSVDNSGTITDTQYFGPGTRLTVL.

At least ten counts were recorded for this clonotype. The chain uses TRBV7-3 and TRBJ2-3; D is undetermined. Germline CDR1 and CDR2: SGHTA and FQGTGA. This CDR3 is built from 14 residues. V gave up 5 bases and J gave up 4 bases, with 13 bases separating them. The CDR3 region is CASSPLDVPDTQYF. CDR3 nucleotide sequence: TGTGCCAGCAGCCCCTTGGACGTACCAGATACGCAGTATTTT.

This clonotype was found many times. The rearrangement joins TRBV12-3 or TRBV12-4 to TRBJ1-5; TRBD1 is a possible D gene (5 bases). V lost 4 bases and J 0 bases, leaving 13 bases between the germline ends. CDR3 length: 16 amino acids. The CDR3 protein is CASSSSETASNQPQHF. The CDR3 nucleotides are TGTGCCAGCAGTTCCTCCGAGACAGCTAGCAATCAGCCCCAGCATTTT.

This clonotype was detected many times. This chain connects TRBV19 to TRBJ1-2, with unresolved D. CDR1 is LNHDA and CDR2 is SQIVND in the germline V gene (reference sequence). This CDR3 is 15 amino acids long. Between the trimmed V and J ends, which lost 7 bases and 7 bases, there was a span of 22 bases. Written as DNA, the CDR3 is TGTGCCAGTATCCAACGGGGAGGGTGGTCCGGTGGCTACACCTTC. Translation: CASIQRGGWSGGYTF.

This clonotype was observed a handful of times. This chain joins TRBV5-1 and TRBJ2-6; D is undetermined. Deletions cut 2 bases from V and 0 bases from J, with 15 bases between. The CDR3 length is 18 residues. In germline, CDR1 is SGHRS, CDR2 YFSETQ. The CDR3: CASSLTPGFSSGANVLTF. The DNA for the CDR3 is TGCGCCAGCAGCTTAACTCCGGGCTTCAGCTCTGGGGCCAACGTCCTGACTTTC.

In its sample, this clonotype was seen many times. CDR3 DNA: TGTGCCAGCAGTTTGGTGGGGAGGTTGTACGAGCAGTACTTC. Its protein is CASSLVGRLYEQYF. The J gene is TRBJ2-7, the V gene TRBV28; a weak D match, TRBD2 (6 bases). The CDR3 sequence is 14 residues long. Germline V gives CDR1 MDHEN, CDR2 SYDVKM. V lost 3 bases and J lost 4, with 13 bases in between.

This clonotype was detected only a few times. The chain uses TRBV30 and TRBJ1-1; TRBD1 might be the D (6 bases). The CDR3 has 13 residues. Germline-derived CDR1 and CDR2 are GTSNPN and SVGIG (reference sequence). With 4 bases removed from V and 1 base from J, the gap between germline ends came to 10 bases. The CDR3 DNA reads TGTGCCTGGACACGGGGACAGAACACTGAAGCTTTCTTT. Translating gives CAWTRGQNTEAFF.

This clonotype was seen only a few times. The chain recombines TRBV20-1 with TRBJ1-6; TRBD1 might be the D (5 bases). Germline V gene lookup returns CDR1 DFQATT and CDR2 SNEGSKA (reference sequence). The CDR3 totals 11 residues. The V end was cut by 1 base, the J end by 13 bases, with 8 bases between. The CDR3 bases are TGCAGTGCTAGAGCAGGGTACCCCCTCCACTTT. Its protein product is CSARAGYPLHF.

The chain links TRBV6-5 to TRBJ2-4; 9 bases align to TRBD1. The CDR3 covers 15 residues. Germline V gene lookup returns CDR1 MNHEY and CDR2 SVGAGI. V shed 0 bases, J shed 7 bases, and the junction held 4 bases outside the gene matches. This chain's CDR3 is CASSYSGTGRNIQYF. CDR3 bases: TGTGCCAGCAGTTACTCCGGGACAGGGAGGAACATTCAGTACTTC.

This clonotype was picked up a small number of times. For the CDR3, the DNA is TGCAGCGTTGGGTCCAAGGGCCAGCCCCAGCATTTT. Translating it yields CSVGSKGQPQHF. The chain is built from TRBV29-1 and TRBJ1-5; D not certain. Trimming pared 4 bases from V and 7 bases from J, leaving 11 bases between. The CDR3 runs 12 residues. The germline V gene encodes CDR1 SQVTM and CDR2 ANQGSEA.

The table lists this clonotype with many counts. This rearrangement joins TRBV2 to TRBJ1-5; no clear D gene. Germline loops: CDR1 SNHLY, CDR2 FYNNEI. The CDR3 has 14 residues. V gave up 5 bases and J gave up 0 bases, with 8 bases separating them. This CDR3 reads CASSQDTSNQPQHF. The CDR3 nucleotides read TGTGCCAGCAGTCAAGACACTAGCAATCAGCCCCAGCATTTT.

This clonotype has at least ten counts. V and J are TRBV27 and TRBJ2-7, with 12 bases lining up with TRBD2. CDR1 is MNHEY and CDR2 is SMNVEV in the germline V gene (reference sequence). V shed 5 bases, J shed 6 bases, and the junction held 11 bases outside the gene matches. The CDR3 runs 16 residues. The CDR3 coding sequence is TGTGCCAGCAGTGGAGCTAGCGGGAGGGGTCTGGCCGAGCAGTACTTC. Amino acids: CASSGASGRGLAEQYF.

Concerning this clonotype: A read error may account for a junction end that differs from germline. The CDR3 spells CASSSAEKVPGLDNGQFF. The CDR3 DNA sequence: TGTGCCAGCAGTTCCGCGGAGAAAGTACCCGGGCTGGACAATGGGCAGTTCTTC. This chain connects TRBV27 to TRBJ2-1, with D tentatively TRBD1 (5 bases). The germline V gene encodes CDR1 MNHEY and CDR2 SMNVEV (reference sequence). This CDR3 has 18 residues.